This T cell receptor (beta chain) derives from a study of cytomegalovirus exposure and HLA in healthy donors (dated by TCRdb to 2016 to 2017). For the wider study: The 650 to 800 repertoires of the first cohort and the 110 or so validation repertoires were produced on the same platform, according to a later analysis. The aim of the study was to test whether cataloging public T cell receptors could identify signatures of past pathogen exposure. A separate validation cohort of 100 to 150 different subjects was used in addition to the approximately 640-subject first cohort. High-throughput TCR immunosequencing, statistical association of individual TCRs with disease status, and machine learning were combined to predict cytomegalovirus infection status.

The donors belonged to the validation cohort of around 130 subjects, which was separate from the approximately 700-subject first cohort. The CDR1 and CDR2 encoded by the germline V gene are MNHNS and SASEGT. The junction carries 13 bases between V and J, which are trimmed by 2 bases and 2 bases respectively. The CDR3 starts with the cysteine, ends with the phenylalanine, and has 15 residues. The CDR3 DNA has 45 bases and is translated from base 1. Points the paper makes about the study in general: In the study, around 150 TCR beta chains were listed as associated with cytomegalovirus. A few of the identified cytomegalovirus-associated TCR beta chains were confirmed in vitro to be specific for cytomegalovirus antigens. The classifier was reported to diagnose cytomegalovirus status with high specificity and sensitivity in both the original and validation cohorts. The authors suggested that the approach could potentially be generalized to other disease states and immunological phenotypes. A later analysis had no HLA typing for the validation cohort, so co-occurrence there was scored across all 130 or so repertoires. Across donors, most TCR sequences were observed very rarely, whereas some public TCRs were present in many individuals. Subsequent analysis determined that TCRs grouped into clusters in the first cohort also showed a tendency toward co-occurrence across the 120 validation repertoires, and about 93% of cluster scores exceeded 0.

Of note for this clone: Its binding antigen is unknown. Base qualities are not at hand, and no much larger clone is one base apart.

Libraries were made using the immunoSEQ multiplex PCR assay. Turning to the authors' computational methods: A statistical classification framework was built for diagnosing cytomegalovirus status from the catalog of TCR beta chain sequences. Imported from immuneACCESS, the table was reduced by TCRdb to in-frame sequences with V and J called. These copies leave out some clones; in studies compared against another copy, an unresolved V gene accounts for under half, and the cause of the remainder is not known. The DNA was the basis for D and trimming; V, J and clone size are from that table. Recorded for this sample are around 150,000 clones; about 90% of them occurred a single time. Approximately 3% of the sample comes from the top ten.

This TCR came from a woman aged 18-30 years in good health and CMV-seropositive. Material for sequencing was PBMCs. The V and J genes are TRBV6-1 and TRBJ2-7; a tentative D call is TRBD2 (7 bases match). The CDR3 in this case is CASSEWRGPPYEQYF. The sequenced DNA is TGTGCCAGCAGTGAATGGCGGGGGCCCCCCTACGAGCAGTACTTC.